One and the same sample provided the 28 T cell receptor beta chains below, sequenced in a study of blood T cell repertoires in COVID-19. The method was immunoSEQ multiplex PCR; TCRdb's version includes in-frame clones alone and lacks a portion of them. The table shows fewer than 600,000 clones, with nearly 90% occurring only once. The material sequenced was peripheral blood. The receptors here all came from a man between 18 and 35 years old with COVID-19, enrolled during active disease.

The rearrangement links TRBV9 to TRBJ2-5; TRBD2 might be the D (5 bases). CDR1 and CDR2 (germline): SGDLS, YYNGEE. The CDR3 consists of 14 residues. V dropped 0 bases and J dropped 5 bases, with 11 bases sitting between them. CDR3: CASSVGASYETQYF. The CDR3, as DNA: TGTGCCAGCAGCGTAGGGGCTAGCTACGAGACCCAGTACTTC.

This clone was counted between two and nine times. The chain joins TRBV12-5 to TRBJ1-1, with no clear D. V lost 4 bases and J lost 1, with 7 bases in between. This CDR3 region has 13 residues. Germline V gene sequence: CDR1 LGHNT, CDR2 FRNRAP. The CDR3 here is CASGSHWNTEAFF. The CDR3 nucleotides are TGTGCTAGTGGTTCGCACTGGAACACTGAAGCTTTCTTT.

This chain links TRBV19 with TRBJ1-3, with TRBD1 matching 7 bases. V lost 4 bases and J lost 4; bases outside the gene matches: 4. The CDR3 loop spans 14 amino acids. Germline assignment: CDR1 LNHDA and CDR2 SQIVND (reference sequence). In nucleotides, the CDR3 is TGTGCCAGTAGTAAGACAGGGAGAGGAAACACCATATATTTT. Amino acids: CASSKTGRGNTIYF.

This clone was counted a few times. V gene TRBV15 combines with J gene TRBJ2-7; 7 bases fit TRBD1. Per the germline V gene, CDR1 is LNHNV and CDR2 is YYDKDF (reference sequence). The V segment lost 0 bases and the J segment 4 bases; nucleotides outside the gene matches: 6. The CDR3 consists of 15 residues. The CDR3 spells CATSRDRGRYYEQYF. The CDR3 region has the DNA TGTGCCACCAGCAGAGACAGGGGGAGATATTACGAGCAGTACTTC.

This clone was detected only once. In nucleotides, the CDR3 is TGTGCCAGCAGCCCCGGGGTCTCCTATGGCTACACCTTC. Amino acids: CASSPGVSYGYTF. The genes are TRBV5-6 and TRBJ1-2, with D unclear. The CDR3 runs 13 residues. V was trimmed by 4 bases and J by 4 bases, leaving 11 bases between them. Per the germline V gene, CDR1 is SGHDT and CDR2 is YYEEEE.

V gene TRBV11-2 combines with J gene TRBJ1-4; 9 bases map to TRBD1. This CDR3 is built from 15 residues. From germline, CDR1 is SGHAT and CDR2 FQNNGV. The trim removed 4 bases at V and 5 bases at J, leaving 5 bases unmatched. The CDR3 loop is CASSSPGTGNEKLFF. The CDR3 DNA is TGTGCCAGCAGCTCCCCCGGGACAGGGAATGAAAAACTGTTTTTT.

V gene TRBV6-5 combines with J gene TRBJ1-2; D not certain. The CDR3 has 14 residues. Germline V gene lookup returns CDR1 MNHEY and CDR2 SVGAGI. Trimming pared 1 base from V and 2 bases from J, leaving 8 bases between. DNA for the CDR3: TGTGCCAGCAGTTACTATCGGGGAAACTATGGCTACACCTTC. Translated: CASSYYRGNYGYTF.

V usage is TRBV2 and J usage is TRBJ2-7, with 7 bases matching TRBD2. V shed 8 bases, J shed 3 bases, and the junction held 10 bases outside the gene matches. Germline V gene data show CDR1 as SNHLY and CDR2 as FYNNEI. The CDR3 length is 14 residues. This CDR3 is CASERAGSDYEQYF. The CDR3 DNA reads TGTGCCAGCGAAAGAGCGGGAAGCGACTACGAGCAGTACTTC. The complete variable domain, with remaining parts taken from reference TRBV2 and TRBJ2-7, reads EPEVTQTPSHQVTQMGQEVILRCVPISNHLYFYWYRQILGQKVEFLVSFYNNEISEKSEIFDDQFSVERPDGSNFTLKIRSTKLEDSAMYFCASERAGSDYEQYFGPGTRLTVT.

In regard to this clone: Distinct nucleotide sequences in the sample also encode this CDR3. This chain joins TRBV5-1 and TRBJ2-3, with TRBD2 matching over 11 bases. J lost 4 bases, V lost 1 base, and 2 bases had no gene match. The CDR3 length is 15 residues. CDR1 is SGHRS, CDR2 YFSETQ, per germline. CDR3 residues: CASSLTSGSADTQYF. The CDR3 bases are TGCGCCAGCAGCTTGACTAGCGGGAGTGCAGATACGCAGTATTTT.

In its sample, this clone was seen a few times. The chain is built from TRBV3-1 (or the pseudogene TRBV3-2) and TRBJ1-6; D possibly corresponds to TRBD1 (6 bases). Germline CDR1 and CDR2: LGHDT and YNNKEL (reference sequence). The CDR3 has 14 residues. V dropped 3 bases and J dropped 6 bases, with 9 bases sitting between them. The CDR3 DNA sequence: TGTGCCAGCAGCCAGCGGACAGTTAATTCACCCCTCCACTTT. Its protein is CASSQRTVNSPLHF.

J is TRBJ2-4 and V is TRBV5-1; 9 bases are shared with TRBD1. The CDR3 is 14 residues long. The junction had 5 bases not matched to a gene; V was cut back by 4 bases and J by 6 bases. Germline V CDR1 and CDR2: SGHRS, YFSETQ. CDR3 bases: TGCGCCAGCAGCCTGGGACAGGGAGCAAACATTCAGTACTTC. Translated, it gives CASSLGQGANIQYF.

The rearrangement uses TRBV3-1 (or the pseudogene TRBV3-2) and TRBJ2-7; a weak D match, TRBD2 (6 bases). CDR1 is LGHDT and CDR2 is YNNKEL in the germline V gene (reference sequence). Trimming removed 4 bases from V and 6 bases from J, with 22 bases in between. The CDR3 sequence is 16 residues long. CDR3 protein: CASSLTGVTSLSEQYF. CDR3 nucleotide sequence: TGTGCCAGCAGCCTGACTGGGGTGACTAGTTTGAGCGAGCAGTACTTC.

The chain couples TRBV5-1 to TRBJ2-5, with 10 nucleotides matching TRBD1. CDR3 length equals 17 residues. V dropped 0 bases and J dropped 5; count of bases not matched to a gene: 10. Germline V gene sequence: CDR1 SGHRS, CDR2 YFSETQ. In DNA form, the CDR3 reads TGCGCCAGCAGCTTGGGTCCCGACAGGGGGCGCAAGGAGACCCAGTACTTC. It encodes CASSLGPDRGRKETQYF.

This clone was observed a handful of times. This chain links TRBV19 with TRBJ2-2; D not resolved. The CDR3 contains 15 residues. The V end was cut by 4 bases, the J end by 0 bases, with 9 bases between. Per the germline V gene, CDR1 is LNHDA and CDR2 is SQIVND (reference sequence). The CDR3 is CASSTDYSNTGELFF. The CDR3 DNA is TGTGCCAGTAGTACCGATTACTCGAACACCGGGGAGCTGTTTTTT.

V gene TRBV12-3 or TRBV12-4 combines with J gene TRBJ1-1; D is unresolved. V shed 6 bases and J shed 8 bases, with 16 bases lying between them. The CDR3 is 13 residues long. The CDR3, as DNA: TGTGCCAGCAGCTCTAGGAAGCGGCTCGAAGCTTTCTTT. Its protein product is CASSSRKRLEAFF.

The J gene is TRBJ2-1, the V gene TRBV24-1; 13 bases match TRBD2. J was trimmed by 1 base and V by 5 bases; bases with no gene match: 4. CDR1 and CDR2 (germline): KGHDR, SFDVKD. The CDR3 has 17 amino acids. CDR3 sequence reads: CATSGLAGGGSYNEQFF. The CDR3 DNA reads TGTGCCACCAGTGGACTAGCGGGAGGAGGGTCCTACAATGAGCAGTTCTTC.

This chain links TRBV7-9 with TRBJ1-4; D is unresolved. From germline, CDR1 is SEHNR and CDR2 FQNEAQ (reference sequence). The CDR3 extends over 13 amino acids. Between the trimmed V and J ends, which lost 5 bases and 10 bases, there was a span of 14 bases. Here the CDR3 DNA reads TGTGCCAGCAGCCAATTGGGCGTAGGAAAACTGTTTTTT. Amino acid sequence: CASSQLGVGKLFF.

This clone was counted between two and nine times. This same CDR3 is encoded by further DNA sequences in the sample. The genes are TRBV18 and TRBJ2-7, with D possibly matching TRBD1 (6 bases). CDR3 size: 12 residues. With 3 bases removed from V and 4 bases from J, the gap between germline ends came to 7 bases. Germline V gene sequence: CDR1 KGHSH, CDR2 LQKENI. CDR3 coding DNA: TGTGCCAGCTCACCGGACAGATACGAGCAGTACTTC. Encoded protein: CASSPDRYEQYF.

The V call is TRBV6-5, the J call TRBJ2-3; 8 positions agree with TRBD2. Germline trimming cut 2 bases from V and 6 bases from J; bases unmatched to any gene: 7. The CDR3 is 15 residues long. CDR1 and CDR2 from the germline V gene are MNHEY and SVGAGI. The CDR3 is CASSYRGGAWDTQYF. CDR3 DNA: TGTGCCAGCAGTTACCGGGGGGGGGCCTGGGATACGCAGTATTTT.

V and J are TRBV2 and TRBJ1-1, with a weak D call TRBD1 (6 bases). V was pared by 10 bases and J by 5 bases, with 23 bases between. The CDR3 spans 15 residues. Per the germline V gene, CDR1 is SNHLY and CDR2 is FYNNEI. The CDR3, as DNA: TGTGCCACGAACTTTCGGGGGGGCGATGGTACTGAAGCTTTCTTT. Its protein is CATNFRGGDGTEAFF.

The chain is built from TRBV24-1 and TRBJ1-5; no firm D call. The length of the CDR3 is 18 residues. Germline CDR1 is KGHDR and CDR2 is SFDVKD. V was trimmed by 7 bases and J by 5 bases, leaving 26 bases between them. The CDR3 DNA follows: TGTGCCACCAGCCCCTTAATAGCACCCTCCTTCTACTATCAGCCCCAGCATTTT. Translation: CATSPLIAPSFYYQPQHF.

The chain uses TRBV5-1 and TRBJ2-7; 7 nucleotides align to TRBD1. Germline loops: CDR1 SGHRS, CDR2 YFSETQ. V gave up 4 bases and J gave up 5 bases; unmatched junction bases: 9. The CDR3 extends over 14 amino acids. CDR3 sequence: CASSLNLDRDEQYF. The CDR3 DNA reads as TGCGCCAGCAGCCTGAACTTAGACAGGGACGAGCAGTACTTC. Full variable domain (missing parts from reference TRBV5-1 and TRBJ2-7): KAGVTQTPRYLIKTRGQQVTLSCSPISGHRSVSWYQQTPGQGLQFLFEYFSETQRNKGNFPGRFSGRQFSNSRSEMNVSTLELGDSALYLCASSLNLDRDEQYFGPGTRLTVT.

The chain joins TRBV11-2 to TRBJ2-5; perhaps TRBD2 as D (5 bases). The CDR3 sequence is 15 residues long. CDR1 is SGHAT, CDR2 FQNNGV, per germline. V was shortened by 6 bases and J by 2 bases, with 16 bases between the two germline ends. In nucleotides, the CDR3 is TGTGCCAGCAGTCACGAACCGGGATTGCAAGAGACCCAGTACTTC. Protein product: CASSHEPGLQETQYF.

The chain is built from TRBV5-1 and TRBJ1-4; D is unresolved. Per germline, CDR1 SGHRS and CDR2 YFSETQ. The V end was cut by 0 bases, the J end by 6 bases, with 12 bases between. The CDR3 is made up of 15 amino acids. The chain's CDR3 is CASSLARISDEKLFF. For the CDR3, the DNA is TGCGCCAGCAGCTTGGCTCGCATATCGGATGAAAAACTGTTTTTT.

The rearrangement uses TRBV5-1 and TRBJ1-1; tentatively, D is TRBD1 (5 bases). The CDR3 length is 15 residues. Germline-derived CDR1 and CDR2 are SGHRS and YFSETQ. Trimming removed 0 bases from V and 1 base from J, with 10 bases in between. The CDR3 nucleotides read TGCGCCAGCAGCTTGGGAGGGAGGGGGAACACTGAAGCTTTCTTT. Amino acid sequence: CASSLGGRGNTEAFF.

V and J are TRBV19 and TRBJ1-1, with D uncertain. CDR1 is LNHDA, CDR2 SQIVND, per germline (reference sequence). The CDR3 has 13 amino acids. The V end lost 2 bases, the J end lost 6 bases, and 10 bases lay between the germline ends. The CDR3 DNA reads TGTGCCAGTAGTATACGTCCTCCGGCTGAAGCTTTCTTT. Protein: CASSIRPPAEAFF.

The chain carries TRBV5-1 and TRBJ2-5; possible D gene TRBD2, 6 bases. V gave up 4 bases and J gave up 2 bases, with 15 bases separating them. Germline V gene lookup returns CDR1 SGHRS and CDR2 YFSETQ. This CDR3 is built from 15 residues. CDR3 in DNA: TGCGCCAGCAGCCTGGGCCCCCGGGGGCAAGAGACCCAGTACTTC. It is translated as CASSLGPRGQETQYF.

V is TRBV2 and J is TRBJ1-1; 10 nucleotides line up with TRBD1. Germline V gene lookup returns CDR1 SNHLY and CDR2 FYNNEI. V gave up 4 bases and J gave up 5 bases; unmatched junction bases: 4. This CDR3 region has 14 residues. In DNA form, the CDR3 reads TGTGCCAGCAGTGGACAGGGGGCAAGTACTGAAGCTTTCTTT. This encodes CASSGQGASTEAFF.